Listed below are T cell receptor beta chains from one sample, sequenced in a study of technical replicates of blood from a few donors. Sequenced by immunoSEQ multiplex PCR; TCRdb stores in-frame clones only, minus some. The sample contains 60,000 to 75,000 clones, 95% to 98% of which appear only once. Sequencing was performed on T cells isolated from PBMCs. The receptor source for this set is a human donor in good health. Both conserved end residues are trimmed from each CDR3. Fields, in order: clone size, J gene, V gene, CDR3 protein. Where a row states a size, it is once, few, many or the class of an expanded clone; other rows omit it.

-	TRBJ2-1	TRBV18	ASSAGSSYNEQF
-	TRBJ2-7	TRBV30	AWSVLGSSLYEQY
-	TRBJ1-2	TRBV20-1	SAGYYGYT
-	TRBJ2-1	TRBV7-3	ASSLGLDHEQF
-	TRBJ2-7	TRBV11-3	ASSLVGYEQY
-	TRBJ1-2	TRBV7-9	ASSLGADPSYT
-	TRBJ2-1	TRBV6-5	ASSVVSFSYNEQF
-	TRBJ2-1	TRBV27	ASSSTGTSGRARHNEQF
-	TRBJ2-3	TRBV5-6	ASSLAGTDTQY
-	TRBJ2-7	TRBV5-5	ASSFRYEQY
-	TRBJ1-2	TRBV6-6	ASSSLGEYGYT
-	TRBJ2-5	TRBV7-9	ASSPRETQY
-	TRBJ2-7	TRBV28	ASSFEREGLGLNEQY
-	TRBJ2-1	TRBV5-1	ASSLPLGSGRANVYNEQF
-	TRBJ2-7	TRBV18	ASSRTGTGFSYEQY
-	TRBJ1-2	TRBV6-5	ASSYQTNYGYT
-	TRBJ2-3	TRBV19	ASSIALAGGQDTQY
-	TRBJ2-1	TRBV4-1	ASSQERVSYNEQF
-	TRBJ1-2	TRBV4-3	ASSQGRRIQGGGYT
-	TRBJ2-7	TRBV27	ASSPGISYEQY
-	TRBJ2-1	TRBV7-6	ASSHGTGIRYNEQF
-	TRBJ1-1	TRBV4-2	ASTQGVYTEAF
-	TRBJ2-1	TRBV9	ASSVDSEQF
once	TRBJ2-7	TRBV5-1	ASSPGTSGRAIYEQY
-	TRBJ1-2	TRBV6-5	ASSYSGEANYGYT
-	TRBJ2-7	TRBV6-5	ASLRGGEQY
-	TRBJ1-2	TRBV7-6	ASSLGGPGGGELYGYT
-	TRBJ1-5	TRBV7-8	ASSLVQGSYSNQPQH
-	TRBJ2-3	TRBV5-1	ASSPGTSGNTDTQY
-	TRBJ2-5	TRBV5-1	ASSLVDSSGETQY
once	TRBJ1-5	TRBV6-1	ASLTGTGHQPQH
-	TRBJ2-1	TRBV9	ASSVQGQGSVHEQF
-	TRBJ2-5	TRBV2	ASRGQGQGETQY
-	TRBJ2-2	TRBV5-3	ARRELF
-	TRBJ1-1	TRBV6-6	ASSRTPFISRAEAF
-	TRBJ1-1	TRBV10-3	AISDAGDTEAF
-	TRBJ2-1	TRBV29-1	SVAGGSYNEQF
-	TRBJ2-2	TRBV11-3	ASSLSSVLTGELF
-	TRBJ1-4	TRBV14	ASSQVPGQGGNEKLF
-	TRBJ2-5	TRBV11-2	ASRPPDIGKETQY
-	TRBJ1-4	TRBV28	ASSFLDSYNEKLF
-	TRBJ1-5	TRBV4-3	ASSQDESQPQH
-	TRBJ2-7	TRBV4-2	ASSLAGDSYEQY
-	TRBJ1-5	TRBV9	ASSAQGGGRDQPQH
-	TRBJ2-7	TRBV11-2	ASSLGQGRYEQY
-	TRBJ2-5	TRBV7-2	ASSISGRGETQY
-	TRBJ1-1	TRBV4-1	ASSQDRGHRNTEAF
-	TRBJ2-3	TRBV6-4	ASSDSTTGGDTQY
once	TRBJ2-7	TRBV28	ASPAGTSGRREQY
-	TRBJ1-2	TRBV10-2	ASSEYGDGYT
once	TRBJ2-7	TRBV5-1	ASSGGQASSYEQY
-	TRBJ1-4	TRBV11-2	ASREGTGGRITGEKLF
-	TRBJ1-1	TRBV30	AWSIGRNTEAF
-	TRBJ2-3	TRBV4-1	ASSQEGPDTQY
-	TRBJ2-5	TRBV5-6	ASSFSETQY
-	TRBJ2-1	TRBV19	ASSPLRTGRGNEQF
-	TRBJ2-5	TRBV5-1	ASSLALAGRETQY
-	TRBJ2-3	TRBV7-3	ASSLRGRGTDTQY
-	TRBJ2-7	TRBV5-4	ASSGPGRLGEQY